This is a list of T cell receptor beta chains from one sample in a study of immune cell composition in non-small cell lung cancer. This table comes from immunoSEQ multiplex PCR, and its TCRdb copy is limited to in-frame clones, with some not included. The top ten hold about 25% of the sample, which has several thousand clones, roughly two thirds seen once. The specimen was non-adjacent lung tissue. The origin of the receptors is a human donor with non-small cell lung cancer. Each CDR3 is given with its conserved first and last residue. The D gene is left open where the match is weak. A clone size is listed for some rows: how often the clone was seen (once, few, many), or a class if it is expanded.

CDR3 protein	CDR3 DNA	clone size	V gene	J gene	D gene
CASSLGLGQAGEKLFF	TGTGCCAGCAGCTTAGGCCTGGGACAGGCGGGAGAAAAACTGTTTTTT	once	TRBV11-2	TRBJ1-4	TRBD1
CASSRIAGGRTDTQYF	TGTGCCAGCAGCCGCATAGCGGGGGGACGCACAGATACGCAGTATTTT	NA	TRBV7-8	TRBJ2-3	TRBD2
CASSPQRGTSSGNTIYF	TGTGCCAGCTCACCGCAACGAGGGACTTCCTCTGGAAACACCATATATTTT	medium-sized	TRBV18	TRBJ1-3	NA
CASSSGASADTQYF	TGTGCCAGCAGTTCCGGGGCTAGCGCAGATACGCAGTATTTT	few	TRBV27	TRBJ2-3	NA
CASSGTAQETQYF	TGCGCCAGCTCTGGGACAGCACAAGAGACCCAGTACTTC	NA	TRBV5-1	TRBJ2-5	TRBD1
CASSPGRGDNSPLHF	TGCGCCAGCAGCCCCGGGAGAGGGGATAATTCACCCCTCCACTTT	NA	TRBV4-3	TRBJ1-6	NA
CASRDRGGEKLFF	TGTGCCAGTAGGGACAGGGGTGGTGAAAAACTGTTTTTT	once	TRBV19	TRBJ1-4	TRBD1
CASSTQTAPDTQYF	TGTGCCAGCAGCACCCAGACAGCTCCAGATACGCAGTATTTT	few	TRBV5-4	TRBJ2-3	NA
CASSLAVGLGGLRIEAFF	TGTGCCAGCAGCTTAGCCGTGGGCTTGGGGGGGCTAAGGATTGAAGCTTTCTTT	NA	TRBV7-8	TRBJ1-1	NA
CASSFAGDTGELFF	TGCGCCAGCAGCTTCGCAGGGGACACCGGGGAGCTGTTTTTT	NA	TRBV5-1	TRBJ2-2	NA
CASSLSGQGDEQYF	TGTGCCAGCTCACTGTCGGGACAGGGAGACGAGCAGTACTTC	large	TRBV18	TRBJ2-7	TRBD1
CASSSLAGGLQDTQYF	TGTGCCAGCAGCTCCTTAGCGGGGGGGCTTCAAGATACGCAGTATTTT	NA	TRBV11-2	TRBJ2-3	TRBD2
CASSRTEKPEAFF	TGCGCCAGCAGCCGGACAGAGAAACCTGAAGCTTTCTTT	NA	TRBV5-1	TRBJ1-1	NA
CASSYGGISGNTIYF	TGTGCCAGCAGTTACGGGGGCATCTCTGGAAACACCATATATTTT	NA	TRBV6-5	TRBJ1-3	NA
CASSQGARDEQYF	TGTGCCAGCAGCCAGGGGGCGCGGGACGAGCAGTACTTC	NA	TRBV6-5	TRBJ2-7	TRBD1
CASSPGADPYGYTF	TGTGCCAGCTCACCAGGGGCCGACCCCTATGGCTACACCTTC	NA	TRBV18	TRBJ1-2	NA
CASSVTGEVWGANVLTF	TGCGCCAGCAGCGTGACAGGGGAGGTTTGGGGGGCCAACGTCCTGACTTTC	NA	TRBV5-1	TRBJ2-6	TRBD1
CASSSTSLGGELFF	TGTGCCAGTAGTTCGACTAGTTTGGGCGGGGAGCTGTTTTTT	few	TRBV19	TRBJ2-2	NA
CASSKEVKGGGWTKNIQYF	TGTGCCAGCAGCAAAGAGGTTAAAGGGGGGGGCTGGACCAAAAACATTCAGTACTTC	few	TRBV21-1	TRBJ2-4	NA
CASVPWGAAVVAEAFF	TGTGCCAGCGTCCCATGGGGCGCTGCCGTCGTCGCTGAAGCTTTCTTT	NA	TRBV2	TRBJ1-1	NA
CASSVAVIWPGQENTEAFF	TGTGCCAGCAGCGTAGCGGTCATCTGGCCGGGACAAGAGAACACTGAAGCTTTCTTT	NA	TRBV9	TRBJ1-1	NA
CASSLWTGTDTQYF	TGTGCCAGCAGTCTCTGGACAGGCACAGATACGCAGTATTTT	NA	TRBV6-6	TRBJ2-3	NA
CASSFWPGLSNQPQHF	TGTGCCAGCAGCTTCTGGCCAGGGTTAAGCAATCAGCCCCAGCATTTT	NA	TRBV7-9	TRBJ1-5	NA
CASSVELFSNQPQHF	TGTGCCAGCAGTGTCGAACTGTTTAGCAATCAGCCCCAGCATTTT	once	TRBV2	TRBJ1-5	NA
CASSGAGQGARYGYTF	TGTGCCAGCAGTGGGGCCGGACAGGGGGCGCGATATGGCTACACCTTC	NA	TRBV2	TRBJ1-2	TRBD1
CASSSLAGGLSYEQYF	TGTGCCAGCAGTTCTCTAGCGGGGGGCCTCTCCTACGAGCAGTACTTC	few	TRBV27	TRBJ2-7	TRBD2
CSVEDPDRVEDNQPQHF	TGCAGCGTTGAAGACCCGGACAGGGTCGAGGACAATCAGCCCCAGCATTTT	few	TRBV29-1	TRBJ1-5	TRBD1
CASSYAGTGSQPQHF	TGTGCCAGCAGTTACGCCGGGACAGGGTCTCAGCCCCAGCATTTT	NA	TRBV6-5	TRBJ1-5	TRBD1
CASSYSQGSSSPLHF	TGTGCCAGCAGTTATTCCCAGGGCTCCTCTTCACCCCTCCACTTT	few	TRBV6-5	TRBJ1-6	NA
CASSPGGTEAFF	TGTGCCAGCTCACCGGGGGGAACTGAAGCTTTCTTT	NA	TRBV6-5	TRBJ1-1	NA
CASSSPRQTPNTGELFF	TGTGCCAGCAGCTCCCCCAGGCAGACCCCGAACACCGGGGAGCTGTTTTTT	NA	TRBV11-3	TRBJ2-2	NA
CASSLAPRFLSSYEQYF	TGTGCCAGCAGCTTAGCCCCTCGCTTCCTAAGCTCCTACGAGCAGTACTTC	NA	TRBV7-2	TRBJ2-7	NA
CASSVGQAYEQYF	TGTGCCAGCAGTGTTGGGCAGGCCTACGAGCAGTACTTC	NA	TRBV2	TRBJ2-7	NA
CASNPQGLDTQYF	TGTGCCAGCAACCCACAGGGGTTGGATACGCAGTATTTT	NA	TRBV9	TRBJ2-3	TRBD1
CASSSQRGRSGTGELFF	TGTGCCAGCAGCTCTCAGCGGGGGCGTTCTGGCACCGGGGAGCTGTTTTTT	NA	TRBV7-9	TRBJ2-2	TRBD2
CASRKGKPYNSPLHF	TGTGCCAGCAGAAAGGGGAAGCCCTATAATTCACCCCTCCACTTT	NA	TRBV6-5	TRBJ1-6	NA
CASSGSWGQGAEQYF	TGTGCCAGCAGTGGATCGTGGGGACAGGGGGCCGAGCAGTACTTC	medium-sized	TRBV9	TRBJ2-7	TRBD1
CASSLDFGQGRQPQHF	TGCGCCAGCAGCTTGGATTTTGGACAGGGTCGACAGCCCCAGCATTTT	medium-sized	TRBV5-1	TRBJ1-5	TRBD1
CASSDTRGKGEKLFF	TGTGCCAGCAGTGATACGCGGGGAAAGGGAGAAAAACTGTTTTTT	NA	TRBV2	TRBJ1-4	NA
CASSLQTDLNNEQFF	TGTGCCAGCAGTTTACAAACGGACTTGAACAATGAGCAGTTCTTC	NA	TRBV27	TRBJ2-1	NA
CASSFSNEQFF	TGTGCCAGCAGCTTCTCCAATGAGCAGTTCTTC	few	TRBV7-9	TRBJ2-1	NA
CASSRVVSSYNEQFF	TGTGCCAGCTCTAGAGTCGTAAGCTCCTACAATGAGCAGTTCTTC	few	TRBV14	TRBJ2-1	NA
CASILKRLPYEQYF	TGTGCCAGCATTTTAAAGCGCTTGCCCTACGAGCAGTACTTC	NA	TRBV25-1	TRBJ2-7	NA
CASSRSGLAGATDTQYF	TGCGCCAGCAGCCGATCGGGACTAGCGGGGGCCACAGATACGCAGTATTTT	NA	TRBV4-3	TRBJ2-3	TRBD2
CAISERTGVREQYF	TGTGCCATCAGTGAGAGGACAGGGGTGAGGGAGCAGTACTTC	NA	TRBV10-3	TRBJ2-7	TRBD1
CASSPGTSGETQYF	TGTGCCAGCAGCCCCGGGACTAGCGGGGAGACCCAGTACTTC	NA	TRBV5-6	TRBJ2-5	TRBD2
CASRLGSETEAFF	TGTGCCAGCAGGTTAGGGAGTGAGACTGAAGCTTTCTTT	NA	TRBV7-9	TRBJ1-1	NA
CASSFGQSMNTEAFF	TGTGCCAGCAGCTTCGGACAGTCTATGAACACTGAAGCTTTCTTT	NA	TRBV11-2	TRBJ1-1	NA
CASSFGQMNTEAFF	TGTGCCAGCAGCTTTGGACAGATGAACACTGAAGCTTTCTTT	NA	TRBV7-8	TRBJ1-1	NA
CASSVGTGYNEQFF	TGTGCCAGCAGCGTGGGGACAGGGTACAATGAGCAGTTCTTC	NA	TRBV9	TRBJ2-1	TRBD1
CASKDGGYEQYF	TGTGCCAGCAAGGACGGGGGCTACGAGCAGTACTTC	NA	TRBV6-1	TRBJ2-7	NA
CASSRSRDRATGELFF	TGTGCCAGCAGCCGAAGCCGGGACAGGGCCACCGGGGAGCTGTTTTTT	NA	TRBV4-2	TRBJ2-2	TRBD1
CASSLEHLQGNSNQPQHF	TGTGCCAGCAGCTTGGAGCACCTACAGGGCAATAGCAATCAGCCCCAGCATTTT	NA	TRBV5-5	TRBJ1-5	NA
CASSGGSAYEQYF	TGTGCCAGCTCCGGGGGGTCTGCCTACGAGCAGTACTTC	few	TRBV18	TRBJ2-7	TRBD2
CASSRGTSGGSDTQYF	TGTGCCAGCAGCAGGGGGACTAGCGGGGGGTCAGATACGCAGTATTTT	NA	TRBV7-9	TRBJ2-3	TRBD2
CASSLAGLAGRSKEQFF	TGTGCCAGCAGCTTAGCCGGCCTAGCGGGGAGGAGTAAAGAGCAGTTCTTC	NA	TRBV11-2	TRBJ2-1	TRBD2
CASSTGAGNSPLHF	TGTGCCAGCAGTACAGGGGCCGGTAATTCACCCCTCCACTTT	NA	TRBV6-6	TRBJ1-6	TRBD1
CASSLFLAGGYEQYF	TGTGCCAGCAGCTTATTCCTAGCGGGGGGCTACGAGCAGTACTTC	few	TRBV7-2	TRBJ2-7	TRBD2
CASSPGTATETQYF	TGTGCCAGCTCACCAGGGACAGCCACAGAGACCCAGTACTTC	once	TRBV18	TRBJ2-5	TRBD1